The entry below gives a single TCR beta chain sequence along with its context. Authors' analysis steps: How many nucleated cells were present was estimated from reference gene primer amplification. Sequenced by immunoSEQ multiplex PCR; TCRdb stores in-frame clones only, minus some. The V and J calls and clone size were taken over from that table, and D and trimming were inferred from the DNA. This sample has under 500,000 clones; about 85% occur once, and the top ten carry approximately 2%. Participants' own reports of clinical history determined their cohort assignment. The CDR3 extends over 17 amino acids. Trimming pared 1 base from V and 5 bases from J, leaving 18 bases between. Germline assignment: CDR1 SGHNT and CDR2 YYREEE (reference sequence). This specimen comes from a study of blood T cell repertoires in COVID-19. Overall study: From the United States, Italy and Spain came samples of acute and convalescent COVID-19. T cells, B-cell-depleted T cells, or PBMCs supplied cDNA or gDNA.

The gene calls are TRBV5-4 and TRBJ2-2; D is undetermined. Sequencing was carried out using PBMCs or T cells enriched from blood (not recorded which). The receptor's source is a woman in her late teens or twenties with acute COVID-19. CDR3 DNA: TGTGCCAGCAGCTTGTTGGCGAGTGGGCGACCGACCGGGGAGCTGTTTTTT. Amino acids: CASSLLASGRPTGELFF.